One sample yielded the 11 T cell receptor beta chains listed below, sequenced in a study of T-cell reconstitution after alpha-beta-depleted transplantation in children. General observations from the study: T-cell counts and diversity were attributed mostly to newly produced T cells one year after transplant.

For TCRbeta, the library was prepared with unique molecular identifiers. MiXCR, applied by TCRdb to the PCR reads, yields one record per CDR3 protein. The profile covers a few hundred thousand distinct CDR3 sequences, with around 7.3% appearing a single time and 9.1% taken by the ten largest. Their specific antigens are unknown. The material sequenced was peripheral blood, taken 360 days after TCRalphabeta/CD19-depleted stem cell transplant. The receptor source for this set is a female patient aged 2-9 years who had a stem cell transplant for Fanconi anemia, so the T cells may come from the graft donor.

V usage is TRBV4-3 and J usage is TRBJ1-5; tentatively, D is TRBD1 (5 bases). This CDR3 has 16 residues. The V and J ends lost 1 base and 6 bases respectively, with 16 bases between them. CDR1 and CDR2 (germline): LGHNA, YSLEER. Here the CDR3 DNA reads TGCGCCAGCAGCCAAGTAAGAGGGGTTTCAGGTCAGCCCCAGCATTTT. This translates into CASSQVRGVSGQPQHF.

The chain recombines TRBV19 with TRBJ2-3; D remains unclear. Trimming stripped 0 bases from V and 0 bases from J, with 10 bases between. CDR3 length: 16 residues. Germline V lookup: CDR1 LNHDA, CDR2 SQIVND (reference sequence). Here the CDR3 DNA reads TGTGCCAGTAGTATAGAGGCAACCCAAAGCACAGATACGCAGTATTTT. This gives the protein CASSIEATQSTDTQYF.

The gene calls are TRBV4-1 and TRBJ2-7; 13 nucleotides line up with TRBD2. The J segment lost 2 bases and the V segment lost 0 bases, leaving 13 bases of the junction unmatched. This CDR3 has 20 residues. The germline V gene has CDR1 MGHRA and CDR2 YSYEKL. The CDR3 DNA sequence: TGCGCCAGCAGCCAAGACCCTGGACTAGCGGGAGAATCCCCAACCTACGAGCAGTACTTC. Amino acid sequence: CASSQDPGLAGESPTYEQYF.

The chain is built from TRBV2 and TRBJ1-5; 7 bases are shared with TRBD1. The junction had 9 bases not matched to a gene; V was cut back by 5 bases and J by 5 bases. The CDR3 totals 15 residues. Germline CDR1 SNHLY, CDR2 FYNNEI. The DNA of the CDR3 is TGTGCCAGCAGTAGGGACAGCTTCTGGGATCAGCCCCAGCATTTT. Translated: CASSRDSFWDQPQHF.

This clonotype was picked up a small number of times. The chain employs TRBV3-1 and TRBJ2-2; the D gene is possibly TRBD2 (9 bases). V was clipped by 4 bases and J by 4 bases, with 19 bases between them. CDR3 size: 17 residues. Germline CDR1 is LGHDT and CDR2 is YNNKEL (reference sequence). This CDR3 reads CASSPGGGAGGTGELFF. The CDR3 coding sequence is TGTGCCAGCAGCCCAGGGGGCGGAGCGGGGGGCACCGGGGAGCTGTTTTTT.

This clonotype was detected many times. The chain recombines TRBV10-3 with TRBJ2-3, with 10 bases that match TRBD2. Per the germline V gene, CDR1 is ENHRY and CDR2 is SYGVKD. V gave up 7 bases and J gave up 3 bases; unmatched junction bases: 7. This CDR3 is 15 amino acids long. CDR3 in DNA: TGTGCCATCAACCAATATAGCGGGGGGACAGATACGCAGTATTTT. As protein: CAINQYSGGTDTQYF.

CDR3 in amino acids: CASSQDPGSPFF. As DNA, the CDR3 is TGTGCCAGCAGCCAAGATCCCGGTTCGCCGTTCTTC. The chain uses TRBV3-1 and TRBJ2-1, with D uncertain. This CDR3 region has 12 residues. Germline V CDR1 and CDR2: LGHDT, YNNKEL (reference sequence). V was pared by 0 bases and J by 15 bases, with 12 bases between.

This clonotype was seen repeatedly, ten times or more. This chain links TRBV14 with TRBJ2-1, with D tentatively TRBD1 (6 bases). The CDR3 contains 12 residues. CDR1 and CDR2 from the germline V gene are SGHDN and FVKESK. Trimming left V 6 bases short and J 8 bases short, with 11 bases between. The chain's CDR3 is CASRQGGDEQFF. The CDR3 DNA is TGTGCCAGCAGACAGGGTGGCGATGAGCAGTTCTTC.

This clonotype came up many times. The chain couples TRBV21-1 to TRBJ2-1; the D call in the table, TRBD1, was not verified against the DNA. TRBV21-1 is tagged as a pseudogene. The CDR3 length is 14 residues. Written as DNA, the CDR3 is TGTGCCAGCAGCTCCCGTGTTGCGGGCAATGAGCAGTTCTTC. Its translation: CASSSRVAGNEQFF.

In DNA, the CDR3 is TGTGCCAGCAGTGAAACTACCGATTATTCGTATGGCTACACCTTC. This encodes CASSETTDYSYGYTF. V is TRBV6-1 and J is TRBJ1-2; D unresolved. The CDR3 has 15 amino acids. Trimming took off 2 bases at V and 5 bases at J, with 15 bases between the two ends. The germline CDR1 and CDR2 sequences are MNHNS and SASEGT.

This clonotype was seen many times. The rearrangement joins TRBV20-1 to TRBJ2-3, with 8 positions matching TRBD2. This CDR3 spans 16 amino acids. Per the germline V gene, CDR1 is DFQATT and CDR2 is SNEGSKA (reference sequence). J gave up 3 bases and V 6 bases, and 14 bases lay outside the gene matches. Here the CDR3 DNA reads TGCAGTGCATTGGCTGCGGGAGGATTTAGGACAGATACGCAGTATTTT. This translates into CSALAAGGFRTDTQYF.